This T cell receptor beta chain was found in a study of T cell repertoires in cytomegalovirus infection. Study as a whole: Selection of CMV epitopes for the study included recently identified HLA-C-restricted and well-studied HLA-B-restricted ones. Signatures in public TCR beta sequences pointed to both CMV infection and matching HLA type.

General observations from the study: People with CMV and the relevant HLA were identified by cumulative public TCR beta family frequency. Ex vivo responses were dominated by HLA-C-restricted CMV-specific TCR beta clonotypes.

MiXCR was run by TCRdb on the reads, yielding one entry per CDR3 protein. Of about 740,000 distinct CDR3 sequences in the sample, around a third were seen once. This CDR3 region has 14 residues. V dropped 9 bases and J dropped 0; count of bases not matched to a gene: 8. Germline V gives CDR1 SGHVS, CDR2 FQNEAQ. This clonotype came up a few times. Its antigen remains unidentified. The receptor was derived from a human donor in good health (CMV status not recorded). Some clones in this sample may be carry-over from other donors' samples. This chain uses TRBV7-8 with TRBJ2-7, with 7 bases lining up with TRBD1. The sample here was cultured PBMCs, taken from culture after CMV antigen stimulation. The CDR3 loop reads CASSEWDSSYEQYF. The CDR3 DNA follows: TGTGCCAGTAGTGAATGGGACAGCTCCTACGAGCAGTACTTC.